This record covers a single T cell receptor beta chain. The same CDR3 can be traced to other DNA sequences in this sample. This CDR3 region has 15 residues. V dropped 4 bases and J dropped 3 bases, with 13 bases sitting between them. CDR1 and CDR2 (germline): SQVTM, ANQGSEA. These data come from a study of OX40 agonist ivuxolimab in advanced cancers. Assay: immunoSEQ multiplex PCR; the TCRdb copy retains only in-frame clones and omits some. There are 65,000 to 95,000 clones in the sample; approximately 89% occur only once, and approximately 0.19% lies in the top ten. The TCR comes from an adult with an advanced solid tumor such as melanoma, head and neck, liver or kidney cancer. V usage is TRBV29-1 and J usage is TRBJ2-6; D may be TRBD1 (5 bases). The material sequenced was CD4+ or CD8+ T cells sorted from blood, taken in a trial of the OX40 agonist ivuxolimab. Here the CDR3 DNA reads TGCAGCGTTGTGGGCAGGGAAGGTGGGGCCAACGTCCTGACTTTC. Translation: CSVVGREGGANVLTF.